This T cell receptor (beta chain) was captured in a study of OX40 agonist ivuxolimab in advanced cancers. Notes on the research overall: Ivuxolimab was an agonistic, fully human IgG2 monoclonal antibody directed against OX40 (CD134), a costimulatory receptor. Intravenous ivuxolimab was administered to patients every 2 weeks at six dose levels: 0.01, 0.1, 0.3, 1.5, 3 and 10 mg/kg. Among the roughly 52 dose-escalation patients, around 19 had hepatocellular carcinoma, 15 or so melanoma, 9 renal cell carcinoma and 9 head and neck cancer. A male proportion of roughly 80% and a mean age of around 60 years, ranging from roughly 23 to 80, were recorded for the dose-escalation cohort. Patients were allowed to have had prior anti-PD-1, anti-PD-L1 or anti-CTLA-4 therapy, and around 43% of the dose-escalation patients had been treated with checkpoint inhibitors. Partial responses were achieved by three dose-escalation patients, of whom one had hepatocellular carcinoma and two had cutaneous melanoma. Peripheral TCRbeta sequencing aimed to test whether ivuxolimab altered TCR sequence diversity and caused clonal T-cell expansion. The paper reports the monotherapy dose-escalation portion (N of about 50 patients) of the phase I ivuxolimab trial. The investigation overall reported the following: At doses from 0.1 to 3.0 mg/kg, clonal expansion was seen in both CD4+ and CD8+ blood T cells between baseline and week 6. After ivuxolimab, more expanded clones were found on average in CD8+ T cells than in CD4+ T cells. Which antigens the clonally expanded peripheral T cells were specific for was not determined. Low levels of normalized T-cell clonal expansion were also seen in some patients who did not respond. In the 0.1-3.0 mg/kg groups, partial responders were among the patients with the lowest normalized peripheral clonal expansion, particularly in CD8+ T cells.

Patients with autoimmune disease history or receiving systemic immunosuppression were excluded from the trial. Peripheral blood for TCR sequencing was collected from all dose cohorts at baseline, on cycle 4 day 1, and on cycle 7 day 1. Samples were obtained from an open-label, multicenter, first-in-human phase I dose-escalation trial of ivuxolimab. The trial enrolled adults with locally advanced or metastatic head and neck squamous cell, hepatocellular, melanoma or renal cell carcinoma. Before TCR sequencing, CD4+ T cells and CD8+ T cells were sorted from peripheral blood as separate populations. Genomic DNA was extracted from sorted cells for sequencing of the TCRbeta CDR3 region. The immunoSEQ Assay was used for sequencing of TCRbeta CDR3 regions. In TCRdb, the immuneACCESS table is reduced to in-frame sequences with V and J assigned. These tables do not hold every clone; where another copy was compared, an unresolved V gene accounts for under half, and the others remain unexplained. The sample has fewer than 85,000 clones on record, about 82% of them singletons. The ten largest account for more than 1.5% of the sample.

Note on this clone: The target of this receptor is not known. No much larger clone exists at a distance of one base, and base qualities are not known.

For this chain, trimming is 2 bases at the V end and 3 bases at the J end, and the number of junction bases without a gene match is 10. Looking up the germline V gene (reference sequence) yields CDR1 LNHDA and CDR2 SQIVND. The CDR3, from cysteine to phenylalanine, totals 16 residues. Only CDR3 DNA remains: 48 bases, in frame from the first base. The source was CD4+ or CD8+ T cells sorted from blood, collected in a trial of the OX40 agonist ivuxolimab. The sequence was obtained from an adult with an advanced solid tumor such as melanoma, head and neck, liver or kidney cancer. This sequence uses TRBV19 and TRBJ2-7; 7 central bases correspond to TRBD1. The encoded CDR3 is CASSISSQGQFYEQYF. The DNA sequence reads TGTGCCAGTAGTATATCCAGTCAGGGACAGTTCTACGAGCAGTACTTC.